This is a list of T cell receptor beta chains from one sample in a study of blood T cell repertoires in COVID-19. Generated by immunoSEQ multiplex PCR, the TCRdb table keeps only in-frame clones and is missing some. The profile covers fewer than 250,000 clones, with around nine tenths appearing a single time and around 4.8% taken by the ten largest. The sequencing input was peripheral blood. The receptors come from a human donor in a cohort sampled during active COVID-19. Each CDR3 is given with its conserved first and last residue. The D gene is left open where the match is weak. The size field is filled for only some rows; it gives once, few, many or a size class.

CDR3nt | CDR3aa | v_gene | d_gene | j_gene | abundance
TGTGCCAGCAGCTTGGTTAGCGGGGGAGTAGATACGCAGTATTTT | CASSLVSGGVDTQYF | TRBV5-6 | TRBD2 | TRBJ2-3 | -
TGTGCCAGCAGTGAAGCGCTTCAAGAGGGCAGGGGAAGTGTCACCATATATTTT | CASSEALQEGRGSVTIYF | TRBV2 | - | TRBJ1-3 | -
TGTGCCAGCAGTCCTAGGCGAGAGACCCAGTACTTC | CASSPRRETQYF | TRBV28 | - | TRBJ2-5 | -
TGCGCCAGCAGCTTGGGGCAGGGGTCCTCCTATGGCTACACCTTC | CASSLGQGSSYGYTF | TRBV5-1 | - | TRBJ1-2 | -
TGTGCCAGCTCACCGAACGTACAAACTAATGAAAAACTGTTTTTT | CASSPNVQTNEKLFF | TRBV18 | - | TRBJ1-4 | -
TGTGCCAGCAGTTCCAGGGGGCGCGGGGGCTACACCTTC | CASSSRGRGGYTF | TRBV6-5 | TRBD1 | TRBJ1-2 | -
TGCGCCAGCAGCCAGGGGCAGGGGTCTTTGGTCGAAAGGACTGAAGCTTTCTTT | CASSQGQGSLVERTEAFF | TRBV4-1 | - | TRBJ1-1 | few
TGTGCCAGCAGCGCCAGGACAGGGCAGGCCTATGAGCAGTTCTTC | CASSARTGQAYEQFF | TRBV11-3 | TRBD1 | TRBJ2-1 | -
TGTGCCAGCAGCATCAGCCGACTAGCGGGTGGCTACGAGCAGTACTTC | CASSISRLAGGYEQYF | TRBV7-2 | TRBD2 | TRBJ2-7 | -
TGCGCCAGCAGCCAAGGGGCGCGGGAAGGCACTGAAGCTTTCTTT | CASSQGAREGTEAFF | TRBV4-3 | - | TRBJ1-1 | -
TGTGCCAGCAGTTTATGGGTTGCAGGGGTAGCCAAAAACATTCAGTACTTC | CASSLWVAGVAKNIQYF | TRBV28 | - | TRBJ2-4 | -
TGTGCCAGCAGTGGAGTAGCGGGAAATGAGCAGTTCTTC | CASSGVAGNEQFF | TRBV2 | TRBD2 | TRBJ2-1 | -
TGTGCCAGCAGCTTGACTAGCGGGAGTGATACGCAGTATTTT | CASSLTSGSDTQYF | TRBV11-3 | TRBD2 | TRBJ2-3 | -
TGTGCCAGCAGTTACGCGCCGGGACAAGGTTACGAGCAGTACTTC | CASSYAPGQGYEQYF | TRBV6-2/TRBV6-3 | - | TRBJ2-7 | -
TGTGCCAGCAGCGTAGTGACAGGGGGTACCGGGGAGCTGTTTTTT | CASSVVTGGTGELFF | TRBV9 | TRBD1 | TRBJ2-2 | -
TGTGCCAGCAACCGGGACAGGGGGCTAGAAAAACTGTTTTTT | CASNRDRGLEKLFF | TRBV2 | TRBD1 | TRBJ1-4 | -
TGTGCCAGCAGTGATCCGGCACAGGGGCCCCCCCAGCGGCAGTTCTTC | CASSDPAQGPPQRQFF | TRBV2 | TRBD1 | TRBJ2-1 | -
TGTGCCAGTAGTTTGAGGGGGACTAGCATCTACAATGAGCAGTTCTTC | CASSLRGTSIYNEQFF | TRBV19 | TRBD2 | TRBJ2-1 | -
TGTGCCATCGGGACAGGCAACTATGGCTACACCTTC | CAIGTGNYGYTF | TRBV19 | TRBD1 | TRBJ1-2 | -
TGTGCCAGCAGCTTGGTGGGAGTCACCAGCTCCTACAATGAGCAGTTCTTC | CASSLVGVTSSYNEQFF | TRBV5-6 | - | TRBJ2-1 | -
TGCAGTGCTGAACATAACTACGAGCAGTACTTC | CSAEHNYEQYF | TRBV20-1 | - | TRBJ2-7 | -
TGTGCCAGCAGCCATAACCCGACAGGCTCTGGAAACACCATATATTTT | CASSHNPTGSGNTIYF | TRBV3-1/TRBV3-2 | - | TRBJ1-3 | once
TGTGCCAGCAGGTTGGAGCTGAACACTGAAGCTTTCTTT | CASRLELNTEAFF | TRBV6-5 | - | TRBJ1-1 | few
TGTGCCAGCAGCCAAGAACAGTCAAAGGGGGACACTGAAGCTTTCTTT | CASSQEQSKGDTEAFF | TRBV3-1/TRBV3-2 | - | TRBJ1-1 | many
TGTGCCAGTAGCCCTGGACTAGCGGGAAGTGGGGCCAACGTCCTGACTTTC | CASSPGLAGSGANVLTF | TRBV19 | TRBD2 | TRBJ2-6 | -
TGTGCCAGTAGTATACGCCTAGCGGGACGGGCATGGTCTGGGGCCAACGTCCTGACTTTC | CASSIRLAGRAWSGANVLTF | TRBV19 | TRBD2 | TRBJ2-6 | -
TGTGCCAGCAGTCCGAAAGGAGGGACAGTCTCCTACGAGCAGTACTTC | CASSPKGGTVSYEQYF | TRBV2 | - | TRBJ2-7 | -
TGTGCCAGCAGCCCGGACAGGGGGCACGATACGCAGTATTTT | CASSPDRGHDTQYF | TRBV5-4 | TRBD1 | TRBJ2-3 | -
TGTGCCAGCAGCCTCCGGACAGGCCGAAGGGGATCCTACGAGCAGTACTTC | CASSLRTGRRGSYEQYF | TRBV5-8 | TRBD1 | TRBJ2-7 | -
TGTGCCAGCAGCCGCTCTGGACAGGCAGATGAAGCTTTCTTT | CASSRSGQADEAFF | TRBV7-9 | TRBD1 | TRBJ1-1 | few
TGTGCCAGCTCACGCTCAGGGGTTGGGGCCAACGTCCTGACTTTC | CASSRSGVGANVLTF | TRBV18 | - | TRBJ2-6 | -
TGTGCCAGCAGCTGGGGACAGGGGGCATATGAGCAGTTCTTC | CASSWGQGAYEQFF | TRBV5-6 | TRBD1 | TRBJ2-1 | -
TGTGCCAGCAGTTACGGGGGGACTACCCGGGGGACAGATACGCAGTATTTT | CASSYGGTTRGTDTQYF | TRBV27 | TRBD2 | TRBJ2-3 | -
TGCAGCGTTGAATTCGGGAGTGGATCCTACGAGCAGTACTTC | CSVEFGSGSYEQYF | TRBV29-1 | - | TRBJ2-7 | -
TGCGCCAGCAGCCAAGATCCGGGGACTAGCGGGAGGCGTGAGCAGTTCTTC | CASSQDPGTSGRREQFF | TRBV4-3 | TRBD2 | TRBJ2-1 | -
TGCAGCGCCGAGACAGTTGGCAGGGGTCAACGGAGCTCTGGAAACACCATATATTTT | CSAETVGRGQRSSGNTIYF | TRBV29-1 | - | TRBJ1-3 | -
TGTGCCAGCAGCAAAGGGCCAATAGCGCTCTCCTACGAGCAGTACTTC | CASSKGPIALSYEQYF | TRBV21-1 | - | TRBJ2-7 | -
TGTGCCAGCAGCTTAGAGAGGGCATACGAGCAGTACTTC | CASSLERAYEQYF | TRBV7-2 | - | TRBJ2-7 | -
TGTGCCACCAGCAGAGATCTGCAGGGAAACACCGGGGAGCTGTTTTTT | CATSRDLQGNTGELFF | TRBV15 | - | TRBJ2-2 | -
TGTGCCAGCAGCCGTACCCCGGACAGGGGTTACGAGCAGTACTTC | CASSRTPDRGYEQYF | TRBV11-2 | TRBD1 | TRBJ2-7 | -
TGCGCCAGCAGGTCGACTAGCGGCTTTAGCACAGATACGCAGTATTTT | CASRSTSGFSTDTQYF | TRBV5-1 | TRBD2 | TRBJ2-3 | -
TGTGCCAGCAGCCCTCGACTAGCGGGGAAAACACAAGAGACCCAGTACTTC | CASSPRLAGKTQETQYF | TRBV7-2 | TRBD2 | TRBJ2-5 | -
TGTGCCAGCAGCCCTCCGGCTAGCGGAGATACAAATGAGCAGTTCTTC | CASSPPASGDTNEQFF | TRBV7-9 | TRBD2 | TRBJ2-1 | -
TGTGCCAGCAGCTTAGCGGGGTTGGGGGCTGCCACTGAAGCTTTCTTT | CASSLAGLGAATEAFF | TRBV7-6 | - | TRBJ1-1 | once
TGCGCCAGCAGCCGGGTTGTGACATTTTCCTACGAGCAGTACTTC | CASSRVVTFSYEQYF | TRBV4-3 | - | TRBJ2-7 | -
TGTGCCAGCAGCCCCAGGGGGTTAACTAATGAAAAACTGTTTTTT | CASSPRGLTNEKLFF | TRBV2 | TRBD1 | TRBJ1-4 | -
TGTGCCACCAGTGATTTGTGGACAGTGAACACCGGGGAGCTGTTTTTT | CATSDLWTVNTGELFF | TRBV24-1 | - | TRBJ2-2 | -
TGTGCTAGCAGCTTAGCGGGGAGCGGGGGCTCGGAGACCCAGTACTTC | CASSLAGSGGSETQYF | TRBV7-7 | TRBD2 | TRBJ2-5 | -